This note documents a single T cell receptor beta chain sequence. The data are from a study of blood T cell repertoires in COVID-19. Study information: Acute-phase and convalescent COVID-19 samples originated in the United States, Italy and Spain. PBMCs, B-cell-depleted T cells, or T cells provided the cDNA or gDNA that made up the material.

Germline V lookup: CDR1 LNHDA, CDR2 SQIVND (reference sequence). V was pared by 1 base and J by 3 bases, with 10 bases between. CDR3 length: 15 residues. Produced via immunoSEQ multiplex PCR; TCRdb's table is partial and in-frame only. Of roughly 170,000 clones listed, roughly nine tenths are singletons. This sequence joins TRBV19 and TRBJ1-5, with TRBD1 as a possible D gene (6 bases). The clonotype was recovered from a man between 65 and 79 years old with active or convalescent COVID-19. The specimen was peripheral blood. The CDR3 bases are TGTGCCAGTAGTATAGGGGACACCAACAATCAGCCCCAGCATTTT. The encoded protein is CASSIGDTNNQPQHF.